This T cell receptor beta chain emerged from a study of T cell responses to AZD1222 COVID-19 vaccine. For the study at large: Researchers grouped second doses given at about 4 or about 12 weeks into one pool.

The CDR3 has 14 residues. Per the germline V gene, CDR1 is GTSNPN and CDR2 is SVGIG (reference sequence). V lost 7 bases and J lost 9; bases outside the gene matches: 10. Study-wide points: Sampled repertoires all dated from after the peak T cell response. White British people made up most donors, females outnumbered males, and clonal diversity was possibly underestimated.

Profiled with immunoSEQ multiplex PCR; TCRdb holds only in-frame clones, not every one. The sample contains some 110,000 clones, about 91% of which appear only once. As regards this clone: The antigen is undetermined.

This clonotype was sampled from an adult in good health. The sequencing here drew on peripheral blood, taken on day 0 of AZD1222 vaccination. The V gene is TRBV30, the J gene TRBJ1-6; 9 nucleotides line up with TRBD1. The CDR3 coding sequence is TGTGCCTATATCGGGACAGGGCTTAGTTCACCCCTCCACTTT. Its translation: CAYIGTGLSSPLHF.